This T cell receptor (beta chain) is drawn from a study of identical twins. The length of the CDR3 is 14 residues. Germline V gene data show CDR1 as SQVTM and CDR2 as ANQGSEA. The V end was cut by 4 bases, the J end by 5 bases, with 18 bases between. There are many counts of this clonotype. One entry per CDR3 protein, called by TCRdb with MiXCR from the 5' RACE reads. The data show roughly 150,000 distinct CDR3 sequences, with 3% to 4% seen just once and 7% to 10% held by the top ten. Sequenced sample: memory T cells sorted from blood. This TCR derives from a man aged 18 to 29 in good health. The chain combines TRBV29-1 with TRBJ2-7, with D hard to call. CDR3 in amino acids: CSVVFGSWLNEQYF. CDR3 DNA sequence: TGCAGCGTTGTCTTCGGGTCCTGGTTGAACGAGCAGTACTTC.